This T cell receptor beta chain appears in the sequencing data of a study of blood T cell repertoires in COVID-19. For the study at large: Sites across the United States, Italy and Spain contributed samples from acute and convalescent COVID-19. T cells, B-cell-depleted T cells, or PBMCs provided the cDNA or gDNA that served as material.

In the study's own analysis: Reference gene primer amplification in the assay estimated nucleated cell counts. Libraries were prepared by immunoSEQ multiplex PCR; TCRdb keeps only in-frame clonotypes and omits some of them. V and J calls plus clone size are reproduced from that table; the DNA served to infer D and trimming. This sample has about 250,000 clones, with about four fifths found just once. Germline V gives CDR1 MGHRA, CDR2 YSYEKL. The CDR3 runs 13 residues. With 1 base removed from V and 10 bases from J, the gap between germline ends came to 14 bases. The sample consisted of peripheral blood. The source of this sequence is a man older than 75 with acute or convalescent COVID-19. The chain couples TRBV4-1 to TRBJ2-7; possibly TRBD1 for D (6 bases). CDR3 DNA sequence: TGCGCCAGCAGCCAAGTATCAACAGGGACACAGTACTTC. It encodes CASSQVSTGTQYF.